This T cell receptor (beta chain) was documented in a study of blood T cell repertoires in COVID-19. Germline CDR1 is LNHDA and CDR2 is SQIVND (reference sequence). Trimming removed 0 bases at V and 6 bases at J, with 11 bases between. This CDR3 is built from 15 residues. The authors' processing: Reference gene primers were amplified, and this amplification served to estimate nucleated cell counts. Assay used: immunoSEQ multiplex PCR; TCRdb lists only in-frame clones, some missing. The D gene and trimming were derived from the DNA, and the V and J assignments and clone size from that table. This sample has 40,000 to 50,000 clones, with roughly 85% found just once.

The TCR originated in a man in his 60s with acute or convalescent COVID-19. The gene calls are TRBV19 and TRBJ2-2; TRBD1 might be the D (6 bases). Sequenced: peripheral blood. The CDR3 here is CASSIDTGYAGELFF. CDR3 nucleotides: TGTGCCAGTAGTATAGATACAGGGTATGCCGGGGAGCTGTTTTTT.